This TCR beta chain came from a study of T cell responses to AZD1222 COVID-19 vaccine. Regarding this clone: Its matching antigen is unknown.

The study, taken as a whole, reports: Just a handful of AZD1222 recipients tested seropositive at baseline.

The method was immunoSEQ multiplex PCR; TCRdb's version includes in-frame clones alone and lacks a portion of them. The sample carries 90,000 to 120,000 clones, 92% recorded once. Per the germline V gene, CDR1 is MNHEY and CDR2 is SMNVEV (reference sequence). Trimming stripped 3 bases from V and 0 bases from J, with 3 bases between. The CDR3 sequence is 13 residues long. The sequence was obtained from an adult who received the AZD1222 COVID-19 vaccine. The starting material was peripheral blood, obtained 28 days after the second AZD1222 dose. The rearrangement joins TRBV27 to TRBJ1-5, with no clear D. DNA for the CDR3: TGTGCCAGCAGTTTTTATAGCAATCAGCCCCAGCATTTT. This translates into CASSFYSNQPQHF.